This TCR beta chain was documented in a study of T cell repertoires in cytomegalovirus infection. Notes on the study in general: HLA-C-restricted CMV-specific TCR beta clonotypes were dominant in the ex vivo response.

TCRdb reprocessed the reads via MiXCR and lists one record per CDR3 protein. The sample consists of 150,000 to 200,000 distinct CDR3 sequences, less than 9.5% of them appearing once. This clonotype came up a few times. Its target is unknown. The material sequenced was PBMCs. The source is a human donor in good health (CMV status not recorded). Some clones in this sample may be carry-over from other donors' samples.

As DNA, the CDR3 is TGTGCCAGCAGTTGGAGAGGGGGAGGTACTGAAGCTTTCTTT. Amino acids: CASSWRGGGTEAFF. This chain connects TRBV6-2 or TRBV6-3 to TRBJ1-1, with D tentatively TRBD1 (6 bases). Trimming stripped 4 bases from V and 5 bases from J, with 14 bases between. CDR1 and CDR2 (germline): MNHEY, SVGEGT. The CDR3 runs 14 residues.